This TCR beta chain was identified in a study of blood T cell repertoires in COVID-19. In regard to this clone: The same CDR3 also results from other DNA sequences found in this sample.

Generated by immunoSEQ multiplex PCR, the TCRdb table keeps only in-frame clones and is missing some. The sample has 200,000 to 250,000 clones, roughly 83% seen once. The germline V gene encodes CDR1 LGHDT and CDR2 YNNKEL (reference sequence). The germline V and J ends were trimmed by 5 bases and 8 bases, with 6 bases remaining between them. The CDR3 has 11 amino acids. The V and J genes are TRBV3-1 (or the pseudogene TRBV3-2) and TRBJ1-4; D unresolved. This TCR was recovered from a woman in her fifties or sixties who had recovered from COVID-19. Specimen: PBMCs or T cells enriched from blood (not recorded which). The CDR3: CASSSGEKLFF. The CDR3 bases are TGTGCCAGCAGCTCGGGGGAAAAACTGTTTTTT.